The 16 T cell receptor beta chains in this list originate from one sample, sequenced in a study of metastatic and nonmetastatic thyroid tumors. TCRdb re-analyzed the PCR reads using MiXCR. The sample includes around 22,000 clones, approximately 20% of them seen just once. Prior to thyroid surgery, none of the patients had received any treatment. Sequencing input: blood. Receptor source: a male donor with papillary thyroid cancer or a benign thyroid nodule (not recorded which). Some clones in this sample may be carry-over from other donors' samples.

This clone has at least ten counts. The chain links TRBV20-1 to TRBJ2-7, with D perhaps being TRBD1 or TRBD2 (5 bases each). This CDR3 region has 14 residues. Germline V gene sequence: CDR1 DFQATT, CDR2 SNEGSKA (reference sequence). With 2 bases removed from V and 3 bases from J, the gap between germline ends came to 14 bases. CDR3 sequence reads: CSARPRDGSYEQYF. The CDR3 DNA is TGCAGTGCTAGACCCCGGGACGGAAGCTACGAGCAGTACTTC.

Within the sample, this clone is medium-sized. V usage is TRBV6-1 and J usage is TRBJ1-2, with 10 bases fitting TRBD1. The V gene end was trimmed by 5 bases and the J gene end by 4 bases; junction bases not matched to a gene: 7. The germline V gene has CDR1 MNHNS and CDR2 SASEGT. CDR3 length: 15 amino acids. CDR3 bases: TGTGCCAGCAGTCTAGGACAGGGGGTTGGCTATGGCTACACCTTC. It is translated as CASSLGQGVGYGYTF.

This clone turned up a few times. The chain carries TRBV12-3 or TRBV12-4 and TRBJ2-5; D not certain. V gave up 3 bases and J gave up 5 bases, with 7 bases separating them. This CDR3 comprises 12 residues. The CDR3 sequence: CASSFLRETQYF. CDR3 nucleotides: TGTGCCAGCAGTTTTTTACGGGAGACCCAGTACTTC.

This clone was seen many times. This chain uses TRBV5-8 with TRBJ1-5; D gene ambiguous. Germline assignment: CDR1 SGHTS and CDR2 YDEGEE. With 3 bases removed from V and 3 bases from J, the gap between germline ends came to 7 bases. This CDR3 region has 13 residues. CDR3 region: CASSSGVNQPQHF. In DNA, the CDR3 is TGTGCCAGCAGCTCTGGGGTCAATCAGCCCCAGCATTTT.

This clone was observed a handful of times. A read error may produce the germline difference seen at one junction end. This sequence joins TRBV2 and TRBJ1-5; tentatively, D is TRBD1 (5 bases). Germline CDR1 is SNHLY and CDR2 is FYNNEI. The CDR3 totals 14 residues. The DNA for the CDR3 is TGTGCAAGCAATTCGGAAAGGGGAAGTCAGCCCCAGCATTTT. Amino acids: CASNSERGSQPQHF.

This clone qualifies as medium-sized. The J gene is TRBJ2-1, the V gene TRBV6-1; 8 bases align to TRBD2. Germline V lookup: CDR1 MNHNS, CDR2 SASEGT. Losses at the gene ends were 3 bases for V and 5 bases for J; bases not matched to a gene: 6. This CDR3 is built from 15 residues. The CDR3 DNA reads TGTGCCAGCAGTGAGGCGGGAGGATCCCACAATGAGCAGTTCTTC. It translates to CASSEAGGSHNEQFF.

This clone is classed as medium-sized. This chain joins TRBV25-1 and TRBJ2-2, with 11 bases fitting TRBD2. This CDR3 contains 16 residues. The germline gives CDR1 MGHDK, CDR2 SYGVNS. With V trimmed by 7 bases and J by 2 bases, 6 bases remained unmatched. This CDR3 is CASKKLAGVNTGELFF. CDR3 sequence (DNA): TGTGCCAGCAAAAAACTAGCGGGAGTTAACACCGGGGAGCTGTTTTTT.

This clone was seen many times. CDR3 in amino acids: CASSEGGLNTGELFF. The CDR3 DNA reads as TGTGCCAGCAGCGAAGGCGGACTGAACACCGGGGAGCTGTTTTTT. The genes are TRBV9 and TRBJ2-2; TRBD2 is a possible D gene (5 bases). The V gene's germline CDR1 is SGDLS and CDR2 YYNGEE. This CDR3 has 15 residues. Trimming took off 3 bases at V and 1 base at J, with 10 bases between the two ends.

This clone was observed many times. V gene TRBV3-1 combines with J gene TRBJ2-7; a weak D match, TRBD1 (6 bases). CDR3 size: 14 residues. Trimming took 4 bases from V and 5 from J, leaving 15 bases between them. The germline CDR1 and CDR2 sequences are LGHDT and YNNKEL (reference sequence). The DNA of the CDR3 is TGTGCCAGCAGCCCCCGTGACAGGAATAACGAGCAGTACTTC. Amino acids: CASSPRDRNNEQYF.

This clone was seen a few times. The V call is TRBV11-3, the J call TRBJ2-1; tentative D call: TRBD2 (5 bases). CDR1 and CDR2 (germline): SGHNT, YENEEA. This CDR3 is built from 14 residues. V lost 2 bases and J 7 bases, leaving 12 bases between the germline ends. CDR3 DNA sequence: TGTGCCAGCAGCTTAACTACCTCGGGGAATGAGCAGTTCTTC. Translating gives CASSLTTSGNEQFF. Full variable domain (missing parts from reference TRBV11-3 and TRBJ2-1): EAGVVQSPRYKIIEKKQPVAFWCNPISGHNTLYWYLQNLGQGPELLIRYENEEAVDDSQLPKDRFSAERLKGVDSTLKIQPAELGDSAVYLCASSLTTSGNEQFFGPGTRLTVL.

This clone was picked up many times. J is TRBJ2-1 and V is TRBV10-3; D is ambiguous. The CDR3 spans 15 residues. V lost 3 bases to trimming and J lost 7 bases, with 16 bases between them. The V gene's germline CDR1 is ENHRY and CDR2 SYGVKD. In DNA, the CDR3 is TGTGCCATCAGTGACGACAAGATAAGAACAAATGAGCAGTTCTTC. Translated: CAISDDKIRTNEQFF.

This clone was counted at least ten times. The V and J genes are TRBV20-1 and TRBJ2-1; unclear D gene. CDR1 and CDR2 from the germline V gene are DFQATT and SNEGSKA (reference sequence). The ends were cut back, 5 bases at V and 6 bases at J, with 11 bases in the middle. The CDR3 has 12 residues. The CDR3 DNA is TGCAGTGCTCTCGGAGCCATCAATGAGCAGTTCTTC. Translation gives CSALGAINEQFF.

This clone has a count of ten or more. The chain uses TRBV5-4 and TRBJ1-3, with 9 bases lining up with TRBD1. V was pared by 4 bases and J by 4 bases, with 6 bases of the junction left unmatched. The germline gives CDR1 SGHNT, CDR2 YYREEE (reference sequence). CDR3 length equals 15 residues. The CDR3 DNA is TGTGCCAGCAGCGGCTTGGGACAGGGAGGAAACACCATATATTTT. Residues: CASSGLGQGGNTIYF.

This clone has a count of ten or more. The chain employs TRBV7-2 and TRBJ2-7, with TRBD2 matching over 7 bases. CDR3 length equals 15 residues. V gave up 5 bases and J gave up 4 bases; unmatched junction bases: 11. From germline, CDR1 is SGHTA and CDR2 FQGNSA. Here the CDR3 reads CASSQRTRSWYEQYF. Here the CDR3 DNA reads TGTGCCAGCAGCCAACGGACTAGATCTTGGTACGAGCAGTACTTC.

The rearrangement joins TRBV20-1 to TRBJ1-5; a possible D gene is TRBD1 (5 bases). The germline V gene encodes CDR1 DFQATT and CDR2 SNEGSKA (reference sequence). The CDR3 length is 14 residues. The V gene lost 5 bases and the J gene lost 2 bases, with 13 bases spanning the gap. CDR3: CSARIGRGNQPQHF. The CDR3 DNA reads TGCAGTGCTCGAATAGGCAGGGGCAATCAGCCCCAGCATTTT.

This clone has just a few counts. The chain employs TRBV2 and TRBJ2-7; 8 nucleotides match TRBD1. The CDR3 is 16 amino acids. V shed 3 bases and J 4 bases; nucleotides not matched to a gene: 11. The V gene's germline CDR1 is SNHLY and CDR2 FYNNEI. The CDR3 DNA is TGTGCCAGCAGTGATGGACAGGGTACCGGAGCTTACGAGCAGTACTTC. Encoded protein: CASSDGQGTGAYEQYF.